This T cell receptor (beta chain) was recovered during a study of T cell responses to AZD1222 COVID-19 vaccine. Study outcomes and limitations: At baseline, seropositivity was found in only a handful of AZD1222 recipients.

Repertoires were generated with immunoSEQ multiplex PCR, while TCRdb's copy carries only in-frame clones and drops some. Found here are 65,000 to 95,000 clones, 92% of them singletons; the top ten hold roughly 6.4%. Worth noting for this clone: Its antigen remains unidentified.

The J segment lost 5 bases and the V segment lost 4 bases, leaving 4 bases of the junction unmatched. Germline-derived CDR1 and CDR2 are LGHDT and YNNKEL (reference sequence). This CDR3 is 13 amino acids long. The chain has TRBV3-1 (or the pseudogene TRBV3-2) and TRBJ2-7, with 8 positions matching TRBD1. The receptor was isolated from an adult in good health. Sequenced here: peripheral blood, sampled on day 0 of MenACWY control vaccination. DNA for the CDR3: TGTGCCAGCAGCCTAGGACAGGGCGACGAGCAGTACTTC. This translates into CASSLGQGDEQYF.